These 5 T cell receptor beta chains originate from one sample sequenced in a study of shared clonotypes between healthy human individuals. The method was immunoSEQ multiplex PCR; TCRdb's version includes in-frame clones alone and lacks a portion of them. The sample has 2 million to 2.5 million clones, 92% seen once. The sequencing sample was made of naive CD4+ T cells from PBMCs. Subset specified: CD45RA+ positively selected. The origin of the receptors is a man between 18 and 29 years old in good health. Some clones in this sample may be carry-over from other donors' samples.

The V gene is TRBV5-1, the J gene TRBJ2-7; 14 bases align to TRBD2. The ends lost 4 bases at V and 4 bases at J; junction bases unmatched: 7. There are 16 residues in the CDR3. The germline V gene encodes CDR1 SGHRS and CDR2 YFSETQ. The CDR3 DNA reads as TGCGCCAGCAGCGCCGGGACTAGCGGGAGTGTTTACGAGCAGTACTTC. It codes for CASSAGTSGSVYEQYF.

This sequence joins TRBV19 and TRBJ1-1; D call uncertain. CDR3 size: 14 residues. V lost 2 bases and J 6 bases, leaving 13 bases between the germline ends. Germline V gives CDR1 LNHDA, CDR2 SQIVND (reference sequence). This chain's CDR3 is CASSIIVPGAEAFF. In DNA form, the CDR3 reads TGTGCCAGTAGTATAATTGTCCCTGGGGCTGAAGCTTTCTTT.

The genes are TRBV6-1 and TRBJ1-2; no definite D call. Germline V gene sequence: CDR1 MNHNS, CDR2 SASEGT. The ends were cut back, 0 bases at V and 12 bases at J, with 11 bases in the middle. This CDR3 comprises 12 residues. CDR3: CASSEAYSVDTF. As DNA, the CDR3 is TGTGCCAGCAGTGAAGCGTACAGCGTAGACACCTTC.

CDR3 DNA sequence: TGCAGCGTTTCGGGACTAGCCCCTCGGCGCAATGAGCAGTTCTTC. Amino acids: CSVSGLAPRRNEQFF. This chain joins TRBV29-1 and TRBJ2-1; TRBD2 matches at 9 bases. CDR3 length: 15 amino acids. V trimming: 5 bases; J trimming: 6 bases; junction bases outside the gene matches: 11. The V gene's germline CDR1 is SQVTM and CDR2 ANQGSEA.

This chain links TRBV6-6 with TRBJ2-2; 12 nucleotides line up with TRBD2. V was pared by 6 bases and J by 1 base, with 0 bases of the junction left unmatched. CDR1 and CDR2 from the germline V gene are MNHNY and SVGAGI (reference sequence). CDR3 size: 15 residues. For the CDR3, the DNA is TGTGCCAGCAGACTAGCGGGAGGGAACACCGGGGAGCTGTTTTTT. This sequence encodes CASRLAGGNTGELFF.